This TCR beta chain was sequenced during a study of cytomegalovirus exposure and HLA in healthy donors. Germline loops: CDR1 MRHNA, CDR2 SNTAGT. J was trimmed by 0 bases and V by 0 bases; bases with no gene match: 0. This CDR3 comprises 16 residues. In regard to this clone: What it recognizes is unknown. Other DNA sequences from this sample encode an identical CDR3 as well.

The study, taken as a whole, reports: The investigators catalogued 164 TCR beta chains as cytomegalovirus-associated.

The protocol was immunoSEQ multiplex PCR, while the TCRdb copy is restricted to in-frame clones and leaves out a portion. The sample yields tens of thousands of clones, just under 85% seen once. Sequencing was performed on PBMCs. The TCR originated in a man aged 25-40 years in good health and CMV-seronegative. J is TRBJ2-3 and V is TRBV6-4; 10 bases agree with TRBD2. The CDR3 nucleotides are TGTGCCAGCAGTGACTCAGCGGGAGGGAGCACAGATACGCAGTATTTT. This sequence encodes CASSDSAGGSTDTQYF.